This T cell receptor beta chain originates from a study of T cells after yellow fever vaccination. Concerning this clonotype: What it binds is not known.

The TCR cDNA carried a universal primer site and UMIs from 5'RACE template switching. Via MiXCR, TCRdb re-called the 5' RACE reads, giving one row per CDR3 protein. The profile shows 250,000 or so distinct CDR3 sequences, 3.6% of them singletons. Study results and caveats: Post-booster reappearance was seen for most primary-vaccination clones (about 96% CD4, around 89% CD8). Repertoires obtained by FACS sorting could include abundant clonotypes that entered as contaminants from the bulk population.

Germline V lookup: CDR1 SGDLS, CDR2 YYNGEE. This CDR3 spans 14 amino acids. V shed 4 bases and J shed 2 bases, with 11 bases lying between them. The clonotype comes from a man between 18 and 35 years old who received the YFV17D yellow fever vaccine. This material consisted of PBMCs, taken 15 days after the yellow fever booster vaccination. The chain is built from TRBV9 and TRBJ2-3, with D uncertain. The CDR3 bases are TGTGCCAGCAGCTTACAAAGACTCACAGATACGCAGTATTTT. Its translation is CASSLQRLTDTQYF.